This T cell receptor (beta chain) was captured by sequencing in a study of a mutant IDH1 vaccine in newly diagnosed glioma. Study-level results: Detectable vaccine-induced immune responses arose in about 92% of patients. Seemingly, top peripheral T cell clonotype changes bore no relation to pseudoprogression.

The CDR3 runs to 14 residues. Germline CDR1 reads MNHEY; CDR2 reads SMNVEV (reference sequence). Trimming removed 3 bases from V and 7 bases from J, with 15 bases in between. For this clone: Its antigen is unidentified.

Assay used: immunoSEQ multiplex PCR; TCRdb lists only in-frame clones, some missing. The sample holds just over 60,000 clones, around 83% seen once. The time point here: week 47, end of study. Vaccinated patients received 300 ug of mutant IDH1 20-mer peptide per dose, with topical imiquimod. Eight vaccine doses were administered to patients at weeks 1, 3, 5, 7, 11, 15, 19 and 23. Each donor presented with a new WHO grade 3 or 4 astrocytoma that tested IDH1-mutant and showed ATRX loss. This TCR was sampled from a man under 40 with glioma. Sequencing used PBMCs, obtained from a glioma patient whose treatment included an IDH1 peptide vaccine. V and J are TRBV27 and TRBJ1-2; a possible D gene is TRBD1 (5 bases). CDR3 loop: CASSFDSLGGGYTF. The CDR3 DNA follows: TGTGCCAGCAGTTTTGACAGTTTGGGAGGTGGCTACACCTTC.